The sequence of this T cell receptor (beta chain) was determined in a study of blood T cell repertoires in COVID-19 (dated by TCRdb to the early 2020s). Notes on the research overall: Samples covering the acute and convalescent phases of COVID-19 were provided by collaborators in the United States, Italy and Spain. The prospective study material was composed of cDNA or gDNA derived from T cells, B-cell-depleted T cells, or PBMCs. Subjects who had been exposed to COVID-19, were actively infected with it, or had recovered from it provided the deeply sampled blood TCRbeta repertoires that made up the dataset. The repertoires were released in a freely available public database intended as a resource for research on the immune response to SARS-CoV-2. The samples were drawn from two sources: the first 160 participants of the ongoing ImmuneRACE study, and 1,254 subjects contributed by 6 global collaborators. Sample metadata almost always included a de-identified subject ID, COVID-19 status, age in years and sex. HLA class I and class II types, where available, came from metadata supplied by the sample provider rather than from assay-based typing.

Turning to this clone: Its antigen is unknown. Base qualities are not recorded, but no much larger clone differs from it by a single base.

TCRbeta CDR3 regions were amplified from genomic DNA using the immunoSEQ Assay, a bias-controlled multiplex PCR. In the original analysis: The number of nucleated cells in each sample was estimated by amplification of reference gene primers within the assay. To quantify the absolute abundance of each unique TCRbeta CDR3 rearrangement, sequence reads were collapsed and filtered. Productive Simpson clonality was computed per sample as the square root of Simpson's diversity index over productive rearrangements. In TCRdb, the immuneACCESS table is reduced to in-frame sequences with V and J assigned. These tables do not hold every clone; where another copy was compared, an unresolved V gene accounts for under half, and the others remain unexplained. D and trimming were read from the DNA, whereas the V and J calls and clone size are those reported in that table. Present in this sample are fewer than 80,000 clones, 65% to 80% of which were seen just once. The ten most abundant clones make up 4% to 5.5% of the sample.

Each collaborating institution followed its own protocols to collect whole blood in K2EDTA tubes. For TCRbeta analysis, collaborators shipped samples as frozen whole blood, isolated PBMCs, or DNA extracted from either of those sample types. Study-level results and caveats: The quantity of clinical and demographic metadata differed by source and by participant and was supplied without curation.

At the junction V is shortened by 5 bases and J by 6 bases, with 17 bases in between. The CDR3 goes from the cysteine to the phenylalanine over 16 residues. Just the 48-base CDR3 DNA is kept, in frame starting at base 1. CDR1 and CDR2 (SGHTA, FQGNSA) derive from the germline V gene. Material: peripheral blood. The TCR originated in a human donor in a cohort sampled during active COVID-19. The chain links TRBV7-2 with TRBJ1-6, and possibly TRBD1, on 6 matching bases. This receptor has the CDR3 CASSKLPQGFNSPLHF. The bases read TGTGCCAGCAGCAAACTGCCCCAGGGGTTTAATTCACCCCTCCACTTT.